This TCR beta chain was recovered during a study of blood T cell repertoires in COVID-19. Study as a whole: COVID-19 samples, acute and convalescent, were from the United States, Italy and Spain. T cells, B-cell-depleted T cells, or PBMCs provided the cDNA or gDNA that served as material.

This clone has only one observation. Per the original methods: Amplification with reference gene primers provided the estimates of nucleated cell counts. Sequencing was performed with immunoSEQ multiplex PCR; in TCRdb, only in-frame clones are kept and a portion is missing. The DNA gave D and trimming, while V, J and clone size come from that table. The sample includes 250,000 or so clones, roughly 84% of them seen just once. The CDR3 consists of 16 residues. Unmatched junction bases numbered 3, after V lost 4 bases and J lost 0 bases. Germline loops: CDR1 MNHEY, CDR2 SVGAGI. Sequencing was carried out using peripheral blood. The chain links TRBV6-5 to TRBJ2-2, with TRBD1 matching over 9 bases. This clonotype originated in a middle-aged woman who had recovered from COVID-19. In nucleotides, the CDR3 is TGTGCCAGCAGTTTTACAGGGGGCCCGAACACCGGGGAGCTGTTTTTT. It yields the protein CASSFTGGPNTGELFF.